The next 15 T cell receptor beta chains were all read from a single sample in a study of post-analysis software for immune sequencing data. Findings and limits, study-wide: There were five TRBV segments more frequent in patients than controls, and TRBV5-6, TRBV5-1 and TRBV20-1 were among them.

No antigen has been identified for these receptors. The authors incorporated unique molecular identifiers into the TCR beta cDNA libraries. TCRdb recomputed calls from the PCR reads with MiXCR, one row per CDR3 protein. The profile shows 600,000 to 700,000 distinct CDR3 sequences, about 60% of them singletons. Sequencing was performed on blood. All receptors derive from a girl aged 2 to 10 with multiple sclerosis.

V and J are TRBV7-9 and TRBJ2-1; no firm D call. The CDR3 spans 12 residues. Deletions cut 8 bases from V and 5 bases from J, with 10 bases between. Germline V gene sequence: CDR1 SEHNR, CDR2 FQNEAQ (reference sequence). The CDR3 DNA reads TGTGCCAGCGGAAAGGGCAACAATGAGCAGTTCTTC. This codes for CASGKGNNEQFF.

This clonotype has just one count. This sequence joins TRBV9 and TRBJ2-1; D is perhaps TRBD2 (6 bases). The germline V and J ends were trimmed by 0 bases and 8 bases, with 15 bases remaining between them. CDR1 is SGDLS, CDR2 YYNGEE, per germline. This CDR3 spans 15 amino acids. CDR3 sequence reads: CASSVELAGSHEQFF. The CDR3 bases are TGTGCCAGCAGCGTAGAACTAGCAGGTTCTCATGAGCAGTTCTTC.

This clonotype occurred a few times. The chain recombines TRBV5-5 with TRBJ2-5; tentatively, D is TRBD1 or TRBD2 (6 bases each). The CDR3 length is 17 residues. The germline V and J ends were trimmed by 0 bases and 3 bases, with 18 bases remaining between them. CDR1 is SGHKS and CDR2 is YYEKEE in the germline V gene (reference sequence). The CDR3 nucleotides read TGTGCCAGCAGCTTGGTTTTTGGAGGGGGGAGAGAAGAGACCCAGTACTTC. This gives the protein CASSLVFGGGREETQYF. Based on the CDR3 plus reference TRBV5-5 and TRBJ2-5, the full variable domain is DAGVTQSPTHLIKTRGQQVTLRCSPISGHKSVSWYQQVLGQGPQFIFQYYEKEERGRGNFPDRFSARQFPNYSSELNVNALLLGDSALYLCASSLVFGGGREETQYFGPGTRLLVL.

The table lists this clonotype with a few counts. The J gene is TRBJ2-1, the V gene TRBV20-1, with 14 bases lining up with TRBD2. The length of the CDR3 is 14 residues. Per germline, CDR1 DFQATT and CDR2 SNEGSKA (reference sequence). V shed 4 bases, J shed 8 bases, and the junction held 4 bases outside the gene matches. CDR3 sequence reads: CSANGLAGGYEQFF. Here the CDR3 DNA reads TGCAGTGCTAATGGACTAGCGGGGGGATATGAGCAGTTCTTC.

V is TRBV6-5 and J is TRBJ2-6; D not resolved. Germline V gives CDR1 MNHEY, CDR2 SVGAGI. V lost 0 bases and J lost 3, with 6 bases in between. This CDR3 comprises 15 residues. The CDR3 here is CASSYSADGANVLTF. In DNA form, the CDR3 reads TGTGCCAGCAGTTACTCTGCCGATGGGGCCAACGTCCTGACTTTC.

J is TRBJ2-7 and V is TRBV20-1; 8 bases agree with TRBD2. The CDR3 runs to 14 residues. The trim removed 4 bases at V and 2 bases at J, leaving 7 bases unmatched. Germline CDR1 DFQATT, CDR2 SNEGSKA (reference sequence). CDR3 coding DNA: TGCAGTGCTATTGAGCGGGGGCCGACCTACGAGCAGTACTTC. Protein: CSAIERGPTYEQYF.

There are a few counts of this clonotype. This rearrangement joins TRBV29-1 to TRBJ2-1; 8 nucleotides line up with TRBD2. With V trimmed by 6 bases and J by 0 bases, 7 bases remained unmatched. The CDR3 sequence is 15 residues long. Germline values: CDR1 SQVTM, CDR2 ANQGSEA. The CDR3 region is CSVGSGSASYNEQFF. Written as DNA, the CDR3 is TGCAGCGTGGGGAGCGGGAGCGCCTCCTACAATGAGCAGTTCTTC.

The chain couples TRBV12-3 or TRBV12-4 to TRBJ2-1, with D unclear. The CDR3 has 13 amino acids. V shed 5 bases and J shed 0 bases, with 5 bases lying between them. Here the CDR3 reads CASSPPSYNEQFF. The CDR3 nucleotides are TGTGCCAGCAGTCCGCCCTCCTACAATGAGCAGTTCTTC.

Here the CDR3 DNA reads TGTGCCAGCAGCGTTAGCGGGGGACAAGAGACCCAGTACTTC. Amino acids: CASSVSGGQETQYF. This rearrangement joins TRBV9 to TRBJ2-5; 9 bases agree with TRBD2. The CDR3 is 14 amino acids. Germline V gives CDR1 SGDLS, CDR2 YYNGEE. Trimming took 2 bases from V and 2 from J; bases not matched to a gene: 1.

The chain has TRBV29-1 and TRBJ2-4; 12 bases are a match to TRBD2. Germline V gene data show CDR1 as SQVTM and CDR2 as ANQGSEA. Trimming at V came to 6 bases and at J to 5 bases, leaving 5 bases not matched to a gene. The CDR3 is 14 residues long. The CDR3 DNA reads as TGCAGCGTCCGACGACTAGCGGGAGAAAACATTCAGTACTTC. This sequence encodes CSVRRLAGENIQYF.

This clonotype has a handful of counts. The chain links TRBV20-1 to TRBJ2-5; possibly TRBD2 for D (6 bases). Germline V gene sequence: CDR1 DFQATT, CDR2 SNEGSKA (reference sequence). This CDR3 comprises 14 residues. V gave up 0 bases and J gave up 0 bases, with 8 bases separating them. For the CDR3, the DNA is TGCAGTGCTAGAGATCTAGCGAACCAAGAGACCCAGTACTTC. It specifies CSARDLANQETQYF.

This clonotype showed up just a few times. The chain uses TRBV6-5 and TRBJ2-5; 8 bases are shared with TRBD1. Germline V gives CDR1 MNHEY, CDR2 SVGAGI. The CDR3 spans 16 residues. The J segment lost 1 base and the V segment lost 6 bases, leaving 10 bases of the junction unmatched. This CDR3 is CASSHWAGGVQETQYF. CDR3 in DNA: TGTGCCAGCAGCCACTGGGCAGGGGGCGTCCAAGAGACCCAGTACTTC.

V is TRBV10-3 and J is TRBJ1-2; the D is unclear. In germline, CDR1 is ENHRY, CDR2 SYGVKD. The CDR3 covers 15 residues. The V and J ends lost 6 bases and 0 bases respectively, with 14 bases between them. CDR3 DNA sequence: TGTGCCATCAGCGGCGAAGCTCTAGCTAACTATGGCTACACCTTC. It is translated as CAISGEALANYGYTF.

The chain links TRBV4-1 to TRBJ2-7; either TRBD1 or TRBD2 may fit D (7 bases each). Germline V lookup: CDR1 MGHRA, CDR2 YSYEKL. This CDR3 region has 15 residues. The V and J ends lost 3 bases and 6 bases respectively, with 18 bases between them. CDR3 amino acids: CASSQPGRGLREQYF. DNA of the CDR3: TGCGCCAGCAGCCAGCCGGGGAGGGGGCTGCGCGAGCAGTACTTC.

For this clonotype: One junction end disagrees with the germline gene, perhaps due to a read error. The V call is TRBV7-2, the J call TRBJ1-2; D uncertain. CDR1 is SGHTA and CDR2 is FQGNSA in the germline V gene. The CDR3 has 13 residues. The CDR3 sequence: CANSLELTYGYTF. Here the CDR3 DNA reads TGTGCCAACAGCTTAGAATTGACCTATGGCTACACCTTC. The complete variable domain, with remaining parts taken from reference TRBV7-2 and TRBJ1-2, reads GAGVSQSPSNKVTEKGKDVELRCDPISGHTALYWYRQSLGQGLEFLIYFQGNSAPDKSGLPSDRFSAERTGGSVSTLTIQRTQQEDSAVYLCANSLELTYGYTFGSGTRLTVV.